A single sample gave rise to the 29 T cell receptor beta chains below, sequenced in a study of identical twins. TCRdb recomputed calls from the 5' RACE reads with MiXCR, one row per CDR3 protein. The sample contains about 1.7 million distinct CDR3 sequences, about 31% of which appear only once. The sequenced sample consisted of cord blood. The receptors stem from a newborn girl in good health.

The chain employs TRBV20-1 and TRBJ1-1; D is unresolved. Trimming shortened V by 3 bases and J by 7 bases, and 12 bases separated the two germline ends. Germline assignment: CDR1 DFQATT and CDR2 SNEGSKA (reference sequence). This CDR3 spans 12 amino acids. For the CDR3, the DNA is TGCAGTGCTAGGGTGATGGGCAGTGAAGCTTTCTTT. This sequence encodes CSARVMGSEAFF.

This clonotype was recorded only once. This chain joins TRBV19 and TRBJ2-7, with 11 bases matching TRBD2. CDR1 and CDR2 from the germline V gene are LNHDA and SQIVND (reference sequence). The CDR3 runs to 20 residues. With 6 bases clipped from V and 2 bases from J, the junction kept 21 bases outside the gene matches. The CDR3 is CASRNPGTSGDKNLTYEQYF. CDR3 nucleotides: TGTGCCAGTAGGAATCCCGGGACTAGCGGTGACAAGAACCTGACCTACGAGCAGTACTTC.

J is TRBJ2-1 and V is TRBV20-1, with 10 bases lining up with TRBD2. The J call may be wrong; the DNA end is better matched by TRBJ2-7. The CDR3 is 15 residues long. Germline-derived CDR1 and CDR2 are DFQATT and SNEGSKA (reference sequence). CDR3 bases: TGCAGTGCGCCCAGGCTAGCGGGAGCTTACAATGAGCAGTACTTC. Translated, it gives CSAPRLAGAYNEQYF.

The J gene is TRBJ1-3, the V gene TRBV11-2, with D unresolved. This CDR3 comprises 14 residues. In germline, CDR1 is SGHAT, CDR2 FQNNGV. V gave up 5 bases and J gave up 1 base, with 9 bases separating them. CDR3 nucleotides: TGTGCCAGCAGCCCCGGGAATTCTGGAAACACCATATATTTT. The encoded protein is CASSPGNSGNTIYF. Combining the CDR3 with reference TRBV11-2 and TRBJ1-3 gives the whole variable domain EAGVAQSPRYKIIEKRQSVAFWCNPISGHATLYWYQQILGQGPKLLIQFQNNGVVDDSQLPKDRFSAERLKGVDSTLKIQPAKLEDSAVYLCASSPGNSGNTIYFGEGSWLTVV.

The chain employs TRBV28 and TRBJ2-7, with D unclear. Per the germline V gene, CDR1 is MDHEN and CDR2 is SYDVKM. The CDR3 contains 12 residues. V lost 4 bases and J 4 bases, leaving 8 bases between the germline ends. In DNA form, the CDR3 reads TGTGCCAGCAGTTACGCGATATACGAGCAGTACTTC. This encodes CASSYAIYEQYF.

V usage is TRBV10-3 and J usage is TRBJ2-3; the D is unclear. CDR3 size: 15 residues. Trimming took 6 bases from V and 4 from J, leaving 17 bases between them. From germline, CDR1 is ENHRY and CDR2 SYGVKD. The CDR3 sequence: CAIRTTRVVADTQYF. DNA for the CDR3: TGTGCCATCAGGACCACAAGGGTGGTGGCAGATACGCAGTATTTT.

The V gene is TRBV7-8, the J gene TRBJ1-5; D uncertain. V was shortened by 5 bases and J by 2 bases, with 13 bases between the two germline ends. The CDR3 length is 15 residues. The V gene's germline CDR1 is SGHVS and CDR2 FQNEAQ. The CDR3 nucleotides are TGTGCCAGCAGCGACACCCGGGCGGGCAATCAGCCCCAGCATTTT. Amino acid sequence: CASSDTRAGNQPQHF.

This clonotype has a handful of counts. The CDR3 here is CATSDPTTGSTNEQFF. The DNA of the CDR3 is TGTGCCACCAGTGACCCTACGACAGGGTCAACCAATGAGCAGTTCTTC. The chain is built from TRBV24-1 and TRBJ2-1; 7 bases align to TRBD1. Germline V gives CDR1 KGHDR, CDR2 SFDVKD. The ends lost 4 bases at V and 6 bases at J; junction bases unmatched: 11. The CDR3 length is 16 residues.

This clonotype was seen a handful of times. The chain recombines TRBV25-1 with TRBJ2-7; D unresolved. The CDR3 extends over 12 amino acids. The V end was cut by 5 bases, the J end by 5 bases, with 10 bases between. Germline V gene data show CDR1 as MGHDK and CDR2 as SYGVNS. CDR3 coding DNA: TGTGCCAGCAGTCCCCGTCCCCACGAGCAGTACTTC. It yields the protein CASSPRPHEQYF.

The sample holds many counts of this clonotype. J is TRBJ2-4 and V is TRBV12-3 or TRBV12-4, with TRBD1 as a possible D gene (7 bases). V lost 5 bases, J lost 3 bases, and 14 bases lay in between. There are 15 residues in the CDR3. CDR3 protein: CASSPGGGGKNIQYF. In DNA, the CDR3 is TGTGCCAGCAGTCCAGGGGGAGGAGGCAAAAACATTCAGTACTTC.

This clonotype has only a few counts. The V call is TRBV4-1, the J call TRBJ2-3, with 10 bases lining up with TRBD2. The V gene's germline CDR1 is MGHRA and CDR2 YSYEKL. The CDR3 is 18 amino acids. V shed 3 bases, J shed 2 bases, and the junction held 11 bases outside the gene matches. Written as DNA, the CDR3 is TGCGCCAGCAGCCAGAAATCACCTAGCGGGGGAACCACAGATACGCAGTATTTT. This translates into CASSQKSPSGGTTDTQYF.

This chain connects TRBV12-3 or TRBV12-4 to TRBJ1-2; weak D call: TRBD1 (6 bases). CDR3 size: 14 residues. V lost 0 bases, J lost 7 bases, and 12 bases lay in between. The CDR3 coding sequence is TGTGCCAGCAGTTTAGCGGGGGGCCTAAGTGGCTACACCTTC. Encoded protein: CASSLAGGLSGYTF.

The chain is built from TRBV15 and TRBJ2-7, with D perhaps TRBD1 (5 bases). V lost 0 bases, J lost 1 base, and 7 bases lay in between. CDR3 length: 14 residues. Looked up from germline, CDR1 is LNHNV and CDR2 is YYDKDF (reference sequence). This CDR3 is CATSRDKGSYEQYF. Here the CDR3 DNA reads TGTGCCACCAGCAGAGATAAGGGGTCCTACGAGCAGTACTTC.

The rearrangement uses TRBV4-2 and TRBJ2-2; D remains unclear. The V end was cut by 0 bases, the J end by 3 bases, with 8 bases between. The CDR3 runs 15 residues. Per the germline V gene, CDR1 is LGHNA and CDR2 is YNFKEQ. CDR3 sequence: CASSQDRVYTGELFF. The CDR3 DNA follows: TGTGCCAGCAGCCAAGATCGCGTGTACACCGGGGAGCTGTTTTTT.

The gene calls are TRBV10-3 and TRBJ1-4; D ambiguous. Trimming took off 0 bases at V and 0 bases at J, with 8 bases between the two ends. The CDR3 extends over 16 amino acids. Germline V gene data show CDR1 as ENHRY and CDR2 as SYGVKD. CDR3 protein: CAISESSLPTNEKLFF. As DNA, the CDR3 is TGTGCCATCAGTGAGTCGAGCCTCCCAACTAATGAAAAACTGTTTTTT.

The chain joins TRBV20-1 to TRBJ2-2, with a possible D match to TRBD2 (6 bases). Between the trimmed V and J ends, which lost 8 bases and 1 base, there was a span of 14 bases. Germline lookup yields CDR1 DFQATT and CDR2 SNEGSKA (reference sequence). The CDR3 consists of 14 residues. The CDR3 nucleotides read TGCAGTAGTAGGGGTAGCGGGAACACCGGGGAGCTGTTTTTT. This sequence encodes CSSRGSGNTGELFF.

This clonotype was detected only a few times. The chain recombines TRBV7-2 with TRBJ2-7; no clear D. Germline V gene lookup returns CDR1 SGHTA and CDR2 FQGNSA. This CDR3 has 14 amino acids. Trimming took 7 bases from V and 5 from J, leaving 18 bases between them. The CDR3 DNA reads as TGTGCCAGCACCCGCCGGGTTGGGCCCGACGAGCAGTACTTC. Amino acids: CASTRRVGPDEQYF.

J is TRBJ2-7 and V is TRBV27, with D unclear. The V end was cut by 0 bases, the J end by 4 bases, with 10 bases between. This CDR3 is built from 14 residues. Germline V CDR1 and CDR2: MNHEY, SMNVEV (reference sequence). CDR3 nucleotide sequence: TGTGCCAGCAGTTTATCCCCCGTGCGGTACGAGCAGTACTTC. Amino acids: CASSLSPVRYEQYF.

The genes are TRBV5-1 and TRBJ2-5; 7 positions match TRBD2. From germline, CDR1 is SGHRS and CDR2 YFSETQ. J gave up 1 base and V 0 bases, and 6 bases lay outside the gene matches. CDR3 length equals 16 residues. DNA of the CDR3: TGCGCCAGCAGCTTGGCTGGCGGGGGTTCCCAAGAGACCCAGTACTTC. Protein: CASSLAGGGSQETQYF.

This clonotype was counted between two and nine times. This chain joins TRBV20-1 and TRBJ1-1; TRBD1 might be the D (6 bases). Germline V gene lookup returns CDR1 DFQATT and CDR2 SNEGSKA (reference sequence). CDR3 length: 13 residues. V was trimmed by 6 bases and J by 2 bases, leaving 13 bases between them. CDR3 region: CSAARDTNTEAFF. CDR3 DNA: TGCAGTGCGGCTCGGGACACCAACACTGAAGCTTTCTTT.

The chain recombines TRBV20-1 with TRBJ2-3; unclear D gene. This CDR3 comprises 14 residues. The V end was cut by 1 base, the J end by 2 bases, with 10 bases between. CDR1 is DFQATT and CDR2 is SNEGSKA in the germline V gene (reference sequence). This CDR3 is CSARVGIPTDTQYF. CDR3 nucleotide sequence: TGCAGTGCTAGAGTAGGGATTCCCACAGATACGCAGTATTTT.

This clonotype appeared a few times. This rearrangement joins TRBV4-1 to TRBJ2-1; TRBD2 matches 7 bases. Trimming cost V 1 base and J 5 bases; bases outside gene matches: 11. The CDR3 sequence is 17 residues long. From germline, CDR1 is MGHRA and CDR2 YSYEKL. CDR3 bases: TGCGCCAGCAGCCAAGTGAGGGCGGGAGTAGGGCACAATGAGCAGTTCTTC. Protein sequence: CASSQVRAGVGHNEQFF.

This clonotype was observed a handful of times. CDR3 in amino acids: CASSLALGWYEQYF. Here the CDR3 DNA reads TGTGCCAGCAGCTTGGCCCTGGGGTGGTACGAGCAGTACTTC. V and J are TRBV5-6 and TRBJ2-7; D is uncertain. The germline V gene has CDR1 SGHDT and CDR2 YYEEEE. V was trimmed by 0 bases and J by 4 bases, leaving 11 bases between them. This CDR3 is 14 amino acids long.

This clonotype was observed a few times. The CDR3 nucleotides are TGCGCCAGCAAACAGGGGAATCAGAACACTGAAGCTTTCTTT. As protein: CASKQGNQNTEAFF. V is TRBV10-1 and J is TRBJ1-1; 7 nucleotides match TRBD1. With 7 bases clipped from V and 1 base from J, the junction kept 6 bases outside the gene matches. CDR1 is WNHNN and CDR2 is SYGVQD in the germline V gene (reference sequence). CDR3 length: 14 amino acids.

This clonotype was recorded many times. The chain links TRBV5-1 to TRBJ2-3, with unresolved D. Germline V gene data show CDR1 as SGHRS and CDR2 as YFSETQ. CDR3 length: 14 residues. V lost 1 base to trimming and J lost 4 bases, with 10 bases between them. The CDR3 loop is CASSLKGSPDTQYF. The CDR3 coding sequence is TGCGCCAGCAGCTTGAAGGGTAGTCCAGATACGCAGTATTTT. The full variable domain, its missing parts supplied by reference TRBV5-1 and TRBJ2-3, is KAGVTQTPRYLIKTRGQQVTLSCSPISGHRSVSWYQQTPGQGLQFLFEYFSETQRNKGNFPGRFSGRQFSNSRSEMNVSTLELGDSALYLCASSLKGSPDTQYFGPGTRLTVL.

This clonotype was seen many times. This sequence joins TRBV12-3 or TRBV12-4 and TRBJ1-2; D is perhaps TRBD1 (5 bases). The CDR3 runs 14 residues. V shed 2 bases and J shed 4 bases, with 11 bases lying between them. CDR3 amino acids: CASSLQGGIYGYTF. The CDR3 DNA sequence: TGTGCCAGCAGTTTACAGGGAGGGATCTATGGCTACACCTTC.

This clonotype was seen at least ten times. This sequence joins TRBV6-5 and TRBJ2-7, with D perhaps matching TRBD1 (6 bases). Germline lookup yields CDR1 MNHEY and CDR2 SVGAGI. V was cut by 0 bases and J by 4 bases, with 10 bases left in between. This CDR3 is built from 14 residues. The CDR3 DNA follows: TGTGCCAGCAGTTACTCGAGCAGGGGTTACGAGCAGTACTTC. Its protein product is CASSYSSRGYEQYF.

V gene TRBV11-2 combines with J gene TRBJ1-1; 8 positions match TRBD1. Germline V lookup: CDR1 SGHAT, CDR2 FQNNGV. This CDR3 is built from 15 residues. J gave up 2 bases and V 5 bases, and 7 bases lay outside the gene matches. This chain's CDR3 is CASSHADRANTEAFF. CDR3 nucleotide sequence: TGTGCCAGCAGCCACGCGGACAGGGCAAACACTGAAGCTTTCTTT.

This clonotype was seen ten or more times. This chain connects TRBV12-3 or TRBV12-4 to TRBJ2-7; D is possibly TRBD2 (6 bases). The V end was cut by 3 bases, the J end by 1 base, with 10 bases between. CDR3 length equals 14 residues. In nucleotides, the CDR3 is TGTGCCAGCAGTTTCAGCGGGCGTTCCTACGAGCAGTACTTC. The encoded protein is CASSFSGRSYEQYF.